This TCR beta chain is from a study of control samples from healthy donors and cancer patients. Using immunoSEQ multiplex PCR, the repertoire was profiled, and TCRdb retains in-frame clones only, with some absent. The sample includes 120,000 or so clones, roughly nine tenths of them seen just once. The material sequenced was blood. The source of this sequence is a man aged 18 to 29 in good health.

The CDR3 loop is CASRDLRKGPRSYEQYF. The CDR3 DNA sequence: TGCGCCAGCAGAGACCTTCGAAAGGGGCCTAGGTCCTACGAGCAGTACTTC. This rearrangement joins TRBV4-1 to TRBJ2-7; a weak D match, TRBD1 (5 bases). In germline, CDR1 is MGHRA, CDR2 YSYEKL. The CDR3 runs 17 residues. Trimming removed 6 bases from V and 1 base from J, with 22 bases in between.